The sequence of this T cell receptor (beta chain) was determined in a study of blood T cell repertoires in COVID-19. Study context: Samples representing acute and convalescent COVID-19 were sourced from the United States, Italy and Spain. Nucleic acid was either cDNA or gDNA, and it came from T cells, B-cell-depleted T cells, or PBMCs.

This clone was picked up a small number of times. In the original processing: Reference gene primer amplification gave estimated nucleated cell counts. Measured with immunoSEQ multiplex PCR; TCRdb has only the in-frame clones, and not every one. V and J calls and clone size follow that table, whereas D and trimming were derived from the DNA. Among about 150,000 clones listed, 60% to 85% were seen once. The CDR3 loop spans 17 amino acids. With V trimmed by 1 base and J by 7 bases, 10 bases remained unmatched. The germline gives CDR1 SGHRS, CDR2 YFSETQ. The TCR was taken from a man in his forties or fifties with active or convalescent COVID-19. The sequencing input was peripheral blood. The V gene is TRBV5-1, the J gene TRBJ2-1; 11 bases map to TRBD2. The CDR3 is CASSLRRGTSGYNEQFF. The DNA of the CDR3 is TGCGCCAGCAGCTTGAGGCGCGGGACTAGCGGCTATAATGAGCAGTTCTTC. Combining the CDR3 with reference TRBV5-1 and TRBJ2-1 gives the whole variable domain KAGVTQTPRYLIKTRGQQVTLSCSPISGHRSVSWYQQTPGQGLQFLFEYFSETQRNKGNFPGRFSGRQFSNSRSEMNVSTLELGDSALYLCASSLRRGTSGYNEQFFGPGTRLTVL.